This T cell receptor (beta chain) is from a study of spatial heterogeneity in lung cancer. Looking at the study overall: Alpha-chain detections were consistently fewer than beta-chain detections among the sequences.

This sample's time point: sample taken at primary tumor resection. Unsorted whole RNA samples from tumor, nontumor lung or frozen PBMC were sequenced. There were some 70 donors, all of them untreated patients with early-stage non-small cell lung cancer. Every TCR cDNA molecule bore its own unique molecular identifier. TCRdb redid the calling of the 5' RACE reads with MiXCR, one entry per CDR3 protein. The table shows tens of thousands of distinct CDR3 sequences, with about 6.7% occurring only once. The germline V gene encodes CDR1 LGHDT and CDR2 YNNKEL (reference sequence). The CDR3 is 14 amino acids. Between the trimmed V and J ends, which lost 2 bases and 0 bases, there was a span of 8 bases.

This TCR derives from a female donor with early-stage non-small cell lung cancer. The source material was PBMCs, sampled at surgery. The chain is built from TRBV3-1 and TRBJ2-7; no clear D gene. The CDR3 reads CASSQMEHSYEQYF. DNA for the CDR3: TGTGCCAGCAGCCAAATGGAGCACTCCTACGAGCAGTACTTC.